These T cell receptor beta chains were read from a single sample in a study of T cell repertoires in cytomegalovirus infection. TCRdb processed the reads anew with MiXCR; each CDR3 protein has one entry. The repertoire holds approximately 150,000 distinct CDR3 sequences, with 20% to 25% as singletons. These receptors have no known antigen. This specimen consisted of CD8+ T cells from cultured PBMCs, obtained from culture after CMV antigen stimulation. The source is a human donor in good health (CMV status not recorded). Some clones in this sample may be carry-over from other donors' samples. Both conserved end residues are part of each CDR3. The D gene is left open where the match is weak. Rows give clone size only sometimes, using once, few, many, or a class for an expanded clone.

D: NA; J: TRBJ2-3; size: NA; V: TRBV27; DNA: TGTGCCAGCAGTTCTGCAGGGGGGATTGATACGCAGTATTTT; CDR3: CASSSAGGIDTQYF
D: NA; J: TRBJ2-7; size: NA; V: TRBV4-1; DNA: TGCGCCAGCAGCCCAGGGGTAGTACAGGGCCCCTACGAGCAGTACTTC; CDR3: CASSPGVVQGPYEQYF
D: NA; J: TRBJ2-7; size: many; V: TRBV7-9; DNA: TGTGCCAGCAGCTCTAGGGGAACCCACTACGAGCAGTACTTC; CDR3: CASSSRGTHYEQYF
D: NA; J: TRBJ2-5; size: NA; V: TRBV7-2; DNA: TGTGCCAGCAGCTTCGGGGGGCGAGAGACCCAGTACTTC; CDR3: CASSFGGRETQYF
D: TRBD1; J: TRBJ1-5; size: NA; V: TRBV13; DNA: TGTGCCAGCAGCTTGGGGACAGGGGGTAGCAATCAGCCCCAGAATTTT; CDR3: CASSLGTGGSNQPQNF
D: TRBD1; J: TRBJ2-6; size: NA; V: TRBV2; DNA: TGTGCCAGCAGTGACCCACCGGACAGGGAAAATTTTGGGGCCAACGTCCTGACTTTC; CDR3: CASSDPPDRENFGANVLTF
D: TRBD1; J: TRBJ1-4; size: NA; V: TRBV25-1; DNA: TGTGCCAGCAGTGCCCGGGACAGAGGGAATGAAAAACTGTTTTTT; CDR3: CASSARDRGNEKLFF
D: NA; J: TRBJ1-1; size: few; V: TRBV7-9; DNA: TGTGCCAGCAGCTTAGGGGGCGGGAACACTGAAGCTTTCTTT; CDR3: CASSLGGGNTEAFF
D: NA; J: TRBJ1-1; size: NA; V: TRBV5-5; DNA: TGTGCCAGCAGCACCACGTCAGAGGGGTCGCTTTGGAACACTGAAGCTTTCTTT; CDR3: CASSTTSEGSLWNTEAFF
D: NA; J: TRBJ2-1; size: few; V: TRBV28; DNA: TGTGCCAGCTGTATGGCAGGGGAGGTCTATGAGCAGTTCTTC; CDR3: CASCMAGEVYEQFF
D: NA; J: TRBJ2-1; size: few; V: TRBV6-2/TRBV6-3; DNA: TGTGCCAGCAGTTACCCAGGGGGGGCGATTGGCTACAATGAGCAGTTCTTC; CDR3: CASSYPGGAIGYNEQFF
D: NA; J: TRBJ2-1; size: NA; V: TRBV7-1; DNA: TGTGCCAGCAGCAGGACTATTAACAATGAGCAGTTCTTC; CDR3: CASSRTINNEQFF
D: NA; J: TRBJ2-7; size: NA; V: TRBV4-1; DNA: TGCGCCAGCTCGCCAATAACGGACGGAAGCTCCTACGAGCAGTACTTC; CDR3: CASSPITDGSSYEQYF
D: NA; J: TRBJ2-5; size: NA; V: TRBV11-1; DNA: TGTGCCAGCAGCCCCCTCGGAGAGACCCAGTACTTC; CDR3: CASSPLGETQYF
D: NA; J: TRBJ1-2; size: few; V: TRBV15; DNA: TGTGCCACCAGCAGAGATCGGGCAGGGAATAACTATGGCTACACCTTC; CDR3: CATSRDRAGNNYGYTF
D: NA; J: TRBJ1-5; size: NA; V: TRBV6-2/TRBV6-3; DNA: TGTGCCAGCAAACCCGGACCTCTGAGGGACAATCAGCCCCAGCATTTT; CDR3: CASKPGPLRDNQPQHF
D: NA; J: TRBJ1-1; size: few; V: TRBV4-3; DNA: TGCGCCAGCAGCCAGGTCGACACCGACCCTGAAGCTTTCTTT; CDR3: CASSQVDTDPEAFF
D: TRBD1; J: TRBJ1-4; size: NA; V: TRBV7-9; DNA: TGTGCCAGCAGCCCGACAGGGACTAATGAAAAACTGTTTTTT; CDR3: CASSPTGTNEKLFF
D: TRBD1; J: TRBJ2-2; size: NA; V: TRBV28; DNA: TGTGCCAGCAGCATCCACAGGGGAATGAACACCGGGGAGCTGTTTTTT; CDR3: CASSIHRGMNTGELFF
D: TRBD1; J: TRBJ1-5; size: few; V: TRBV7-9; DNA: TGTGCCAGCAGCCTGTGGACAGCAGACAGGGGTCAGCCCCAGCATTTT; CDR3: CASSLWTADRGQPQHF
D: TRBD1; J: TRBJ1-2; size: NA; V: TRBV12-3/TRBV12-4; DNA: TGTGCCAGCAGTGGGGACAGGGTCTATGGCTACACCTTC; CDR3: CASSGDRVYGYTF
D: NA; J: TRBJ1-5; size: NA; V: TRBV6-5; DNA: TGTGCCAGCAGTTACACTCCAAATCAGCCCCAGCATTTT; CDR3: CASSYTPNQPQHF
D: NA; J: TRBJ2-7; size: once; V: TRBV2; DNA: TGTGCCAGCAGTGATGGAGACTACTACGAGCAGTACTTC; CDR3: CASSDGDYYEQYF
D: NA; J: TRBJ2-2; size: few; V: TRBV6-2/TRBV6-3; DNA: TGTGCCAGCAGCGCTGACAGGCGCAACACCGGGGAGCTGTTTTTT; CDR3: CASSADRRNTGELFF
D: NA; J: TRBJ1-2; size: NA; V: TRBV28; DNA: TGTGCCAGCAGTCCAGCAGGGAACAGTTATGGCTACACCTTC; CDR3: CASSPAGNSYGYTF
D: NA; J: TRBJ2-1; size: few; V: TRBV12-3/TRBV12-4; DNA: TGTGCCAGCAGTTTACCAGGGTACTACAATGAGCAGTTCTTC; CDR3: CASSLPGYYNEQFF
D: NA; J: TRBJ2-5; size: NA; V: TRBV4-1; DNA: TGCGCCAGCAGCCAAGATGACACCCAAGAGACCCAGTACTTC; CDR3: CASSQDDTQETQYF
D: NA; J: TRBJ1-4; size: NA; V: TRBV7-8; DNA: TGTGCCAGCACCCTTCGAACCGCGAATGAAAAACTGTTTTTT; CDR3: CASTLRTANEKLFF
D: TRBD1; J: TRBJ2-1; size: few; V: TRBV29-1; DNA: TGCAGCGTTGAAGATCTTATGACAGGGAATGAGCAGTTCTTC; CDR3: CSVEDLMTGNEQFF
D: NA; J: TRBJ2-1; size: few; V: TRBV27; DNA: TGTGCCAGCAGTTTCGGACAGCTCCTCTACAATGAGCAGTTCTTC; CDR3: CASSFGQLLYNEQFF
D: TRBD1; J: TRBJ2-3; size: NA; V: TRBV7-2; DNA: TGTGCCAGCAGCCAGACCGGACAGGCCTGGAGGGATACGCAGTATTTT; CDR3: CASSQTGQAWRDTQYF
D: NA; J: TRBJ1-1; size: few; V: TRBV5-5; DNA: TGTGCCAGCAGCTCGCTGTCTCAAACTGAAGCTTTCTTT; CDR3: CASSSLSQTEAFF
D: NA; J: TRBJ2-3; size: few; V: TRBV29-1; DNA: TGCAGCGTTGATCGAACCATGAGCACAGATACGCAGTATTTT; CDR3: CSVDRTMSTDTQYF
D: NA; J: TRBJ2-2; size: few; V: TRBV4-1; DNA: TGCGCCAGCAGCCAAGGGCAGGCCGGGGAGCTGTTTTTT; CDR3: CASSQGQAGELFF
D: TRBD2; J: TRBJ2-2; size: few; V: TRBV6-5; DNA: TGTGCCAGCAGAACCTTTCCTCAGCGGGGGGAGAACACCGGGGAGCTGTTTTTT; CDR3: CASRTFPQRGENTGELFF